Following are 19 T cell receptor beta chains from one sample sequenced in a study of OX40 agonist ivuxolimab in advanced cancers. Preparation of the library involved the immunoSEQ multiplex PCR assay. TCRdb provides this immuneACCESS table in a form limited to in-frame rearrangements. Some clones are lacking; in checked studies, under half of them reflect an unresolved V gene, and why the rest are absent is not known. Present in this sample are over 55,000 clones, approximately 86% of which were seen just once. Around 0.6% of the sample is taken by the ten largest. The sequences come from CD4+ or CD8+ T cells sorted from blood, collected in a trial of the OX40 agonist ivuxolimab. These receptors were collected from an adult with an advanced solid tumor such as melanoma, head and neck, liver or kidney cancer.

The J gene is TRBJ1-4, the V gene TRBV6-1; 8 bases are shared with TRBD1. Germline lookup yields CDR1 MNHNS and CDR2 SASEGT. This CDR3 is built from 15 residues. Trimming removed 3 bases from V and 4 bases from J; junction bases left unmatched: 4. The CDR3 region has the DNA TGTGCCAGCAGTGACAGGACAGGGTTTAATGAAAAACTGTTTTTT. Translating gives CASSDRTGFNEKLFF.

CDR3 DNA: TGCGCCAGCAGCCCCCAGGGTTCCGGGGCCAACGTCCTGACTTTC. The encoded protein is CASSPQGSGANVLTF. The chain links TRBV5-1 to TRBJ2-6, with D possibly matching TRBD1 (5 bases). V was trimmed by 4 bases and J by 4 bases, leaving 12 bases between them. Germline lookup yields CDR1 SGHRS and CDR2 YFSETQ. The CDR3 totals 15 residues.

The V call is TRBV7-2, the J call TRBJ2-7; a possible D gene is TRBD1 (6 bases). In germline, CDR1 is SGHTA, CDR2 FQGNSA. The CDR3 consists of 14 residues. Trimming cost V 3 bases and J 2 bases, with 11 bases left between them. CDR3: CASSLAGQPYEQYF. The DNA for the CDR3 is TGTGCCAGCAGCTTGGCCGGACAGCCCTACGAGCAGTACTTC.

This clone has just one count. The V and J genes are TRBV18 and TRBJ2-2; 11 nucleotides line up with TRBD1. Unmatched junction bases numbered 0, after V lost 2 bases and J lost 4 bases. This CDR3 is 15 amino acids long. CDR1 and CDR2 (germline): KGHSH, LQKENI. CDR3 sequence (DNA): TGTGCCAGCTCACCAGGGACAGGGGGCACCGGGGAGCTGTTTTTT. This gives the protein CASSPGTGGTGELFF.

The J gene is TRBJ1-2, the V gene TRBV19, with 8 bases matching TRBD1. There are 12 residues in the CDR3. The germline V gene has CDR1 LNHDA and CDR2 SQIVND (reference sequence). Germline trimming cut 6 bases from V and 3 bases from J; bases unmatched to any gene: 0. CDR3 residues: CASRDRDYGYTF. CDR3 DNA sequence: TGTGCCAGTAGGGACAGGGACTATGGCTACACCTTC.

J is TRBJ2-3 and V is TRBV5-1, with D hard to call. The CDR3 is made up of 15 amino acids. From germline, CDR1 is SGHRS and CDR2 YFSETQ. V was shortened by 0 bases and J by 2 bases, with 10 bases between the two germline ends. The CDR3 DNA is TGCGCCAGCAGCTTGGAGGCTAGTGTCACAGATACGCAGTATTTT. It codes for CASSLEASVTDTQYF.

For the CDR3, the DNA is TGCGCCAGCAGCGCTCGGACAGGGGAAGAGACCCAGTACTTC. The encoded protein is CASSARTGEETQYF. The chain links TRBV5-1 to TRBJ2-5; TRBD1 agrees at 9 bases. Germline trimming cut 4 bases from V and 3 bases from J; bases unmatched to any gene: 4. Germline CDR1 is SGHRS and CDR2 is YFSETQ. This CDR3 spans 14 amino acids.

J is TRBJ1-6 and V is TRBV28; D perhaps matches TRBD1 (5 bases). CDR3 length: 13 residues. The V end was cut by 8 bases, the J end by 7 bases, with 12 bases between. Looked up from germline, CDR1 is MDHEN and CDR2 is SYDVKM. CDR3: CASSQTVNSPLHF. The CDR3 DNA reads as TGTGCCAGCTCCCAGACAGTCAATTCACCCCTCCACTTT.

The rearrangement links TRBV7-2 to TRBJ1-1; 7 bases line up with TRBD1. The CDR3 has 14 residues. Germline lookup yields CDR1 SGHTA and CDR2 FQGNSA. V gave up 3 bases and J gave up 5 bases; unmatched junction bases: 6. In DNA, the CDR3 is TGTGCCAGCAGCTTGGACAGGCTTGGGACTGAAGCTTTCTTT. Its translation: CASSLDRLGTEAFF.

This clone showed up just once. The V and J genes are TRBV9 and TRBJ2-7; no definite D call. There are 9 residues in the CDR3. Per the germline V gene, CDR1 is SGDLS and CDR2 is YYNGEE. V was cut by 10 bases and J by 3 bases, with 5 bases left in between. The CDR3 bases are TGTGCCCCCTACTACGAGCAGTACTTC. Protein product: CAPYYEQYF.

This chain links TRBV4-1 with TRBJ2-7; 12 nucleotides line up with TRBD1. This CDR3 region has 15 residues. The germline CDR1 and CDR2 sequences are MGHRA and YSYEKL. Trimming cost V 4 bases and J 6 bases; bases outside gene matches: 7. The CDR3 spells CASSPRDRGPSEQYF. The CDR3 coding sequence is TGCGCCAGCAGCCCCCGGGACAGGGGGCCCTCCGAGCAGTACTTC.

V and J are TRBV18 and TRBJ1-4; D is possibly TRBD1 (6 bases). CDR1 and CDR2 (germline): KGHSH, LQKENI. V was cut by 6 bases and J by 6 bases, with 14 bases left in between. The CDR3 runs 14 residues. The CDR3 bases are TGTGCCAGCTCTAGGCTCGGGGGCGATGAAAAACTGTTTTTT. Its translation is CASSRLGGDEKLFF.

The chain links TRBV5-6 to TRBJ2-7, with a possible D match to TRBD2 (5 bases). CDR1 and CDR2 (germline): SGHDT, YYEEEE. The CDR3 contains 16 residues. V lost 6 bases and J 3 bases, leaving 22 bases between the germline ends. The CDR3 here is CASTSSARRVYYEQYF. CDR3 in DNA: TGTGCCAGCACCTCCAGCGCGCGGCGGGTTTACTACGAGCAGTACTTC.

The chain uses TRBV25-1 and TRBJ2-1; 15 bases agree with TRBD2. V dropped 3 bases and J dropped 12; count of bases not matched to a gene: 6. The CDR3 runs 15 residues. Germline V gene data show CDR1 as MGHDK and CDR2 as SYGVNS. Written as DNA, the CDR3 is TGTGCCAGCAGTGATTGGACTAGCGGGGGGGGAAGGCAGTTCTTC. As protein: CASSDWTSGGGRQFF.

This sequence joins TRBV4-2 and TRBJ1-1, with TRBD1 as a possible D gene (5 bases). V was trimmed by 0 bases and J by 9 bases, leaving 11 bases between them. Germline values: CDR1 LGHNA, CDR2 YNFKEQ. The CDR3 is 13 residues long. Written as DNA, the CDR3 is TGTGCCAGCAGCCAAGAGGTCGGACAAAAAGCTTTCTTT. Residues: CASSQEVGQKAFF.

The chain has TRBV28 and TRBJ2-7; D is ambiguous. V was shortened by 5 bases and J by 2 bases, with 16 bases between the two germline ends. The CDR3 is 15 residues long. Per germline, CDR1 MDHEN and CDR2 SYDVKM. This chain's CDR3 is CASSGSIGRTYEQYF. The DNA of the CDR3 is TGTGCCAGCAGTGGGTCAATAGGTCGGACCTACGAGCAGTACTTC.

This chain joins TRBV5-1 and TRBJ2-1, with TRBD2 identical over 7 bases. Germline V gene sequence: CDR1 SGHRS, CDR2 YFSETQ. Trimming cost V 0 bases and J 16 bases; bases outside gene matches: 10. The CDR3 loop spans 13 amino acids. CDR3 in amino acids: CASSLAPLASFFF. In DNA form, the CDR3 reads TGCGCCAGCAGCTTGGCCCCACTAGCGTCCTTCTTCTTC.

This chain uses TRBV28 with TRBJ1-6, with D uncertain. V was pared by 6 bases and J by 8 bases, with 17 bases between. The CDR3 covers 15 residues. Germline-derived CDR1 and CDR2 are MDHEN and SYDVKM. The CDR3 nucleotides are TGTGCCAGCAGACACATCACCGGGTCTTATTCACCCCTCCACTTT. Translated, it gives CASRHITGSYSPLHF.

J is TRBJ2-7 and V is TRBV5-4; possibly TRBD2 for D (6 bases). The CDR3 has 15 amino acids. V was shortened by 6 bases and J by 0 bases, with 16 bases between the two germline ends. CDR1 and CDR2 from the germline V gene are SGHNT and YYREEE (reference sequence). The CDR3 region is CASTSRDGSSYEQYF. In DNA form, the CDR3 reads TGTGCCAGCACAAGCCGGGACGGGAGCTCCTACGAGCAGTACTTC.